What follows is one T cell receptor beta chain and its context. The target antigen is unknown. This record comes from a study of cytomegalovirus exposure and HLA in healthy donors. Overall study context: The study placed around 85% of its roughly 400 genotyped donors in the Caucasian-associated ancestry cluster. Study-level findings and limits: The listing of 150 to 200 TCR beta chains classed them as cytomegalovirus-associated. TCR beta V- and J-gene trimming, according to a later analysis, was linked to a missense DCLRE1C variant.

Germline loops: CDR1 MNHNS, CDR2 SASEGT. V lost 7 bases to trimming and J lost 9 bases; unmatched junction nucleotides: 8. This CDR3 comprises 14 residues. Unrecorded immune exposures were likely, despite nominal health at sampling. Amplification used 60 Vbeta primers and 13 Jbeta primers. TCRdb's copy holds only in-frame clones and misses some; the assay was immunoSEQ multiplex PCR. This table has about 160,000 clones, about 85% appearing once. The sequence came from a man in his late teens or twenties in good health and CMV-seropositive. The chain has TRBV6-1 and TRBJ1-6; 8 bases are shared with TRBD1. Sequencing input: PBMCs. Here the CDR3 DNA reads TGTGCCAGCATTACAGGGACAGGAGGTTCACCCCTCCACTTT. Amino acids: CASITGTGGSPLHF.